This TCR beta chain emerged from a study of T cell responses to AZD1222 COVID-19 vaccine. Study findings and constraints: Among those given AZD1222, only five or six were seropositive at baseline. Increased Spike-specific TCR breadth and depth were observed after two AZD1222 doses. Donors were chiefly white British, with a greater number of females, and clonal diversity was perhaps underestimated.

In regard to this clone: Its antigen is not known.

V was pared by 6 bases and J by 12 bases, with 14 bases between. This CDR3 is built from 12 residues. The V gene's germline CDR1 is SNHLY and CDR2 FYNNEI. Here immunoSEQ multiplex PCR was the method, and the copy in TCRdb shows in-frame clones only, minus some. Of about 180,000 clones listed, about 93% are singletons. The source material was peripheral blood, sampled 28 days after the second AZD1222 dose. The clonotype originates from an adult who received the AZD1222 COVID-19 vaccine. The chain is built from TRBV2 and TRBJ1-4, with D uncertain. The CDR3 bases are TGTGCCAGCAGGCAGAGACCCGGGGAACTGTTTTTT. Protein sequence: CASRQRPGELFF.